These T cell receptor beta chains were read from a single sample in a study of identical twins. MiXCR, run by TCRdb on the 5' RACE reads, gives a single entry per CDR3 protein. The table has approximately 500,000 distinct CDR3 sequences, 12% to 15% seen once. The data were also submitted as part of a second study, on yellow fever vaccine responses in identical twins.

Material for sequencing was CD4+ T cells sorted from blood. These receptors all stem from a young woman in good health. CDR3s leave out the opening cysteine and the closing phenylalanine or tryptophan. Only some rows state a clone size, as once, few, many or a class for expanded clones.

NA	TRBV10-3	AINSGGSTGELF
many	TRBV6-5	ASSYNVQGYEQY
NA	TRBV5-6	ASSSVVGDSYNEQF
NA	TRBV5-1	ASSLALREETQY
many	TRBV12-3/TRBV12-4	ASSYNNYGYT
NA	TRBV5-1	ASSRGGEETQY
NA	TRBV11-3	ASSSYVRAFSYEQY
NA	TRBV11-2	ASSPQGGLAASSYNEQF
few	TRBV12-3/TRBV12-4	ASSLGEVIYNEQF
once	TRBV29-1	SVPGDTEAF
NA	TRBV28	ASSFLSGGWTDTQY
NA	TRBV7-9	ASSTPWTSLAMQF
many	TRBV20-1	SARLAGVREQY
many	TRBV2	ASSDDRAQLGEQF
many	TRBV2	ASSEPRLAGTGELF
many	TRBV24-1	ATSPLGQGQNTGELF
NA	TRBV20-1	SARPGTGNTGELF
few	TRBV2	ASPEQTRSSGNTQY
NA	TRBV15	ATSRGGGPDTQY
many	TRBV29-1	SVPGLAVETQY
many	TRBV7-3	ASSFRPLLEPNNEQF
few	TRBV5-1	ASSLDGRQF
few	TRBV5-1	ASSLRLGRETQY
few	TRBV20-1	SARDPPREKLF
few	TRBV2	ASSVDIVNSPLH
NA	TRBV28	ASSFPLGEVSTQY
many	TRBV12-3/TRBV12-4	ASSYKDEQF
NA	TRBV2	ASAGSTNEKLF
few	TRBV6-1	ASRSQGIHNEQF
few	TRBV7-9	ASNQGSSGYEQY
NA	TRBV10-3	AISRTGGDNEQF
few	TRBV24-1	ATSDPGTNINEQF
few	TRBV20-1	SARAGASVADRQY
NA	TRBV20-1	SATPHRDIRETQY
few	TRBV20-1	SAREDLNTEAF
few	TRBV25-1	ASSEYGGLNEQY
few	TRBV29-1	SVGYLAGGSHEQY
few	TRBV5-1	ASSLELAGSLGSYEQY
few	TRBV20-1	SATWGGPSTEAF
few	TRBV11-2	ASSLGTGDTSTDTQY